This TCR beta chain was captured in a study of cytomegalovirus exposure and HLA in healthy donors. The overall study: The early release's HLA-typed donors yielded roughly 85 million unique TCRs. Study-level results: Later analysis identified some 16,000 TCR beta sequences associated with HLA alleles, using a false discovery rate threshold of 0.05. An analysis was carried out at a later point. It showed that HLA-associated TCR beta chains were more clonally expanded than equally common non-associated chains.

Turning to this clone: Antigen specificity is unknown.

Vbeta (60) and Jbeta (13) primers were used in the PCR. Profiled with immunoSEQ multiplex PCR; TCRdb holds only in-frame clones, not every one. There are 200,000 to 250,000 clones in the sample; around 85% occur only once, and about 1.2% lies in the top ten. This donor's CMV serostatus is unrecorded. The length of the CDR3 is 12 residues. CDR1 is SQVTM, CDR2 ANQGSEA, per germline. Trimming shortened V by 3 bases and J by 6 bases, and 11 bases separated the two germline ends. The receptor was derived from a human donor in good health. Specimen: PBMCs. The genes are TRBV29-1 and TRBJ1-1; D perhaps matches TRBD1 (6 bases). The CDR3 here is CSVDRGAAEAFF. Written as DNA, the CDR3 is TGCAGCGTTGACCGGGGGGCCGCTGAAGCTTTCTTT.